The T cell receptor beta chain described here comes from a study of T-cell reconstitution after alpha-beta-depleted transplantation in children. Study-level points and caveats: Diversity and T-cell counts at one year after transplant derived mostly from new T cells. For some patients, TCRbeta diversity was high at day 60 because of recipient T cells and thymic progenitors that survived. Several hundred expanded graft clones reportedly gave rise to the alpha-beta T cells present about two months after transplant.

Many counts were recorded for this clonotype. Its antigen is unknown. A TCRbeta library incorporating unique molecular identifiers was prepared. Via MiXCR, TCRdb re-called the PCR reads, giving one row per CDR3 protein. Here the sample spans 330,000 or so distinct CDR3 sequences, about 9.5% being singletons. Germline V lookup: CDR1 SGHDN, CDR2 FVKESK. The CDR3 consists of 16 residues. The V gene lost 1 base and the J gene lost 5 bases, with 17 bases spanning the gap. This specimen consisted of PBMCs, obtained before TCRalphabeta/CD19-depleted stem cell transplant. The source is a boy in the first two years of life with acute myeloid leukemia, due to receive a stem cell transplant. This sequence joins TRBV14 and TRBJ2-5; D is possibly TRBD2 (6 bases). Here the CDR3 DNA reads TGTGCCAGCAGCCAAGTATTGACTAGGTCAAGGGAGACCCAGTACTTC. This encodes CASSQVLTRSRETQYF.